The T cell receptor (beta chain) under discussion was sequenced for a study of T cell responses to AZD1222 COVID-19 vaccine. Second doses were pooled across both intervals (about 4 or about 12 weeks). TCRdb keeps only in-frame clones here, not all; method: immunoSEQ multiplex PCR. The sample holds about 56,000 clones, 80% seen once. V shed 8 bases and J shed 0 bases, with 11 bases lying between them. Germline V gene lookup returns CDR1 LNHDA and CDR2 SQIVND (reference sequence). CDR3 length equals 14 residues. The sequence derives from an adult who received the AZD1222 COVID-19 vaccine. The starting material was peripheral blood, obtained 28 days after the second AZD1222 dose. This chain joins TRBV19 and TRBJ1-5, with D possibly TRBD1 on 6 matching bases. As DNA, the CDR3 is TGTGCCAGTTCAGGGGTCCCTAGCAATCAGCCCCAGCATTTT. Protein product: CASSGVPSNQPQHF. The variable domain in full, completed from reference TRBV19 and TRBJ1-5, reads DGGITQSPKYLFRKEGQNVTLSCEQNLNHDAMYWYRQDPGQGLRLIYYSQIVNDFQKGDIAEGYSVSREKKESFPLTVTSAQKNPTAFYLCASSGVPSNQPQHFGDGTRLSIL.